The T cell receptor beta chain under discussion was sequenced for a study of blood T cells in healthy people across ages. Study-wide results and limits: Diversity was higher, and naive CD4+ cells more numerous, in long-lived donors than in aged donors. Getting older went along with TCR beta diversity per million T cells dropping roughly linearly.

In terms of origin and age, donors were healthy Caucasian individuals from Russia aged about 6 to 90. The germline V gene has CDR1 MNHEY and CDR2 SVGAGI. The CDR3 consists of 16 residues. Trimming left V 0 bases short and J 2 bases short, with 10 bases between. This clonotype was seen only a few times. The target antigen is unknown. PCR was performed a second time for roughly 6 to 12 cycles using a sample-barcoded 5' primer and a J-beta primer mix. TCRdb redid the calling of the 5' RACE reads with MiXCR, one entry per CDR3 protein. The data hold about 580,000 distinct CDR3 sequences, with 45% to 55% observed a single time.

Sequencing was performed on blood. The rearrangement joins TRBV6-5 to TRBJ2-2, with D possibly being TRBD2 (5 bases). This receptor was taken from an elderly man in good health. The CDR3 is CASSYSMRVNTGELFF. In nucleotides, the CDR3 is TGTGCCAGCAGTTACTCGATGAGGGTAAACACCGGGGAGCTGTTTTTT.